A selection of T cell receptor beta chains follows, all from one sample in a study of cytotoxic CD8 clonotypes in ibrutinib-treated CLL. The method was immunoSEQ multiplex PCR; TCRdb's version includes in-frame clones alone and lacks a portion of them. The top ten clones hold 11% of a sample with 200,000 or so clones, 79% of them seen once. Sequenced here: PBMCs, sampled after 12 months of ibrutinib treatment. Every receptor here comes from a human donor with chronic lymphocytic leukemia. CDR3s include the opening cysteine and the closing phenylalanine or tryptophan. D genes are given only for firm matches. Size values are once, few and many counts, or a class for expanded clones, and some rows have none.

V	size	J	D	DNA	CDR3
TRBV2	-	TRBJ2-3	-	TGTGCCAGCAGTCTAAATCCTCCGAGTGTAGATACGCAGTATTTT	CASSLNPPSVDTQYF
TRBV6-5	-	TRBJ1-3	-	TGTGCCAGCAGTTACTCGCAGGGACCATCTGGAAACACCATATATTTT	CASSYSQGPSGNTIYF
TRBV19	-	TRBJ1-4	-	TGTGCCAGTAGGTCGGGCAGGACCACTCAACGGGGCGAAAAACTGTTTTTT	CASRSGRTTQRGEKLFF
TRBV11-2	-	TRBJ2-2	TRBD1	TGTGCCAGCAGCTCCTGGACCGGGACAGGGTATCTAGCCGGGGAGCTGTTTTTT	CASSSWTGTGYLAGELFF
TRBV28	few	TRBJ1-2	-	TGTGCCAGCAGTTTAGGTCCAGGGTTCTATGGCTACACCTTC	CASSLGPGFYGYTF
TRBV19	-	TRBJ1-1	-	TGTGCCAGTACCCGGGCCTGGGAAGCTTTCTTT	CASTRAWEAFF
TRBV7-8	-	TRBJ2-3	-	TGTGCCAGCAGCTTATTAGGTTTTCTCACAGATACGCAGTATTTT	CASSLLGFLTDTQYF
TRBV4-1	few	TRBJ2-7	TRBD2	TGCGCCAGCAGCCCGAGGGACGGGCGGGAGGGGTACGAGCAGTACTTC	CASSPRDGREGYEQYF
TRBV6-5	-	TRBJ1-1	-	TGTGCCAGCAGTTACGTAAGGGGGGGGAGCGCTGAAGCTTTCTTT	CASSYVRGGSAEAFF
TRBV19	few	TRBJ2-7	-	TGTGCCAGTAGCCGGGGGTTACCTCCGTACGAGCAGTACTTC	CASSRGLPPYEQYF
TRBV6-1	-	TRBJ2-2	-	TGTGCCAGCAAGTACACAGAGGACACCGGGGAGCTGTTTTTT	CASKYTEDTGELFF
TRBV9	-	TRBJ1-5	-	TGTGCCAGCGTGAATCAGCCCCAGCATTTT	CASVNQPQHF
TRBV7-6	-	TRBJ2-5	-	TGTGCCAGCAGCTTGGAGGTCGCGGGGGAGACCCAGTACTTC	CASSLEVAGETQYF
TRBV6-1	few	TRBJ2-1	-	TGTGCCAGCAGACCCGTACTGAGCTACAATGAGCAGTTCTTC	CASRPVLSYNEQFF
TRBV7-9	-	TRBJ2-6	-	TGTGCCAGCAGCGGATACCGCGGGGGGGCCAACGTCCTGACTTTC	CASSGYRGGANVLTF
TRBV7-8	-	TRBJ2-7	-	TGTGCCAGCAGCTCTCGACGGATCCCCTACGAGCAGTACTTC	CASSSRRIPYEQYF
TRBV4-1	-	TRBJ2-1	TRBD2	TGCGCCAGCAGCCAAGATATTAGCGGGAGTTCCAATGAGCAGTTCTTC	CASSQDISGSSNEQFF
TRBV6-5	-	TRBJ2-5	-	TGTGCCAGCAGTGCGGGACCCCTGGGGGGAACCCAGTACTTC	CASSAGPLGGTQYF
TRBV5-8	-	TRBJ2-3	-	TGTGCCAGTGAGGTCTGGGGAGATACGCAGTATTTT	CASEVWGDTQYF
TRBV1	-	TRBJ2-1	-	TGCACCAGCAGCCTCGATCCCGGACTAGTTGGCCTGTTTGGGGGCAATGAGCAGTTCTTC	CTSSLDPGLVGLFGGNEQFF
TRBV10-2	-	TRBJ2-2	TRBD2	TGCGCCAGCAGACCCCTAGCGGCGGACACCGGGGAGCTGTTTTTT	CASRPLAADTGELFF
TRBV15	-	TRBJ2-7	-	TGTGCCACCAGCGTGACAGGATACTACGAGCAGTACTTC	CATSVTGYYEQYF
TRBV9	-	TRBJ1-1	-	TGTGCCAGCAGCCCTACCGGACAGTCAATGAACACTGAAGCTTTCTTT	CASSPTGQSMNTEAFF
TRBV5-1	few	TRBJ1-1	-	TGCGCCAGCAGCTTAGGGCAGGGGTTAAGCAACACTGAAGCTTTCTTT	CASSLGQGLSNTEAFF
TRBV6-1	few	TRBJ2-2	-	TGTGCCAGCAGTGATAGGCCAACCACCTGGGGGGAGCTGTTTTTT	CASSDRPTTWGELFF
TRBV18	-	TRBJ2-5	-	TGTGCCAGCTCACTGGCGGGAAGTTCAGAGACCCAGTACTTC	CASSLAGSSETQYF
TRBV19	-	TRBJ1-2	-	TGTGCCACCCGAGGTGCCTATGGCTACACCTTC	CATRGAYGYTF
TRBV19	once	TRBJ1-4	TRBD1	TGTGCCAGTAGTTATTTCGGGACAGGGGATGAAAAACTGTTTTTT	CASSYFGTGDEKLFF
TRBV5-1	-	TRBJ1-3	-	TGCGCCAGCAGCTTGGTGGCAGGGACTGGAAACACCATATATTTT	CASSLVAGTGNTIYF
TRBV6-5	-	TRBJ1-1	-	TGTGCCAGCAGTCTACAGTGGGGGGTGAACACTGAAGCTTTCTTT	CASSLQWGVNTEAFF
TRBV7-9	-	TRBJ1-4	-	TGTGCCAGCAGCTCCGGGGGGGAAAAACTGTTTTTT	CASSSGGEKLFF
TRBV11-2	few	TRBJ2-5	-	TGTGCCAGCAGCTTTGGCAATTCGCGGGGGCCCCCGCGGACCCAGTACTTC	CASSFGNSRGPPRTQYF
TRBV6-6	-	TRBJ1-2	-	TGTGCCAGCAACGGAGGGTTCGCTGGCTACACCTTC	CASNGGFAGYTF
TRBV6-6	-	TRBJ1-2	TRBD1	TGTGCCAGCAGTTACGGCGGACAGGGGGCCTATGGCTACACCTTC	CASSYGGQGAYGYTF
TRBV6-1	-	TRBJ2-7	-	TGTGCCAGCAGTGAAGGCAGGTCCTCCTCCTACGAGCAGTACTTC	CASSEGRSSSYEQYF
TRBV10-3	few	TRBJ1-2	-	TGTGCCATCACGGCCAATACAGGGATCAGCTACACCTTC	CAITANTGISYTF
TRBV5-1	-	TRBJ2-3	TRBD1	TGCGCCAGCAGCTTAACCATTGACAGGGCCGATACGCAGTATTTT	CASSLTIDRADTQYF
TRBV5-1	-	TRBJ2-3	-	TGCGCCAGCAGCTCCCACACCGGACAGTATTTT	CASSSHTGQYF
TRBV2	-	TRBJ1-1	-	TGTGCCACCGACGGGGCGGGCCAGAACACTGAAGCTTTCTTT	CATDGAGQNTEAFF
TRBV18	-	TRBJ2-1	TRBD2	TGTGCCAGCTCACCACCAAGCGGGAGAAATGAGCAGTTCTTC	CASSPPSGRNEQFF
TRBV7-2	once	TRBJ1-3	-	TGTGCCAGCAGCTTGCAGGGACACACCATATATTTT	CASSLQGHTIYF
TRBV28	once	TRBJ2-3	TRBD1	TGTGCCAGCAGATCGGGACAGGGTTCAGATACGCAGTATTTT	CASRSGQGSDTQYF
TRBV9	-	TRBJ2-3	-	TGTGCCAGCAGCGTAGGACGATGGGTGAGGGGAACAGATACGCAGTATTTT	CASSVGRWVRGTDTQYF
TRBV9	-	TRBJ2-7	-	TGTGCCAGCAGCGTAGGGTCTAGCAGCGAGCAGTACTTC	CASSVGSSSEQYF
TRBV14	-	TRBJ1-2	TRBD1	TGTGCCAGCAGCCAACTTGACAGGGGATCTTACTATGGCTACACCTTC	CASSQLDRGSYYGYTF
TRBV13	-	TRBJ2-7	-	TGTGCCAGCAGCTCCTTTACCTCAACGCGAGGCAAGCAGTACTTC	CASSSFTSTRGKQYF
TRBV6-5	few	TRBJ1-1	-	TGTGCCAGCATGTCCGGGGAAACTGAAGCTTTCTTT	CASMSGETEAFF
TRBV25-1	-	TRBJ2-7	-	TGTGCCAGCAGTGATTTTGTTACTACCTACGAGCAGTACTTC	CASSDFVTTYEQYF
TRBV30	few	TRBJ1-5	-	TGTGCCTGGAGTAGATCGGGGACTCAGCCCCAGCATTTT	CAWSRSGTQPQHF
TRBV18	-	TRBJ1-2	TRBD1	TGTGCCAGCTCACCACCGACATCTCAAACAGGGGGCTACTATGGCTACACCTTC	CASSPPTSQTGGYYGYTF
TRBV9	-	TRBJ2-3	TRBD2	TGTGCCAGCAGCGTAGCTCCTAGCGGGGGGTTGGCAGATACGCAGTATTTT	CASSVAPSGGLADTQYF
TRBV5-4	-	TRBJ1-3	TRBD1	TGTGCCAGCAGCTTTGGGGACAGGGGGCGAGGAAACACCATATATTTT	CASSFGDRGRGNTIYF
TRBV28	-	TRBJ1-2	-	TGTGCCAGCAGTTTTGGGACCGACGGCTATGGCTACACCTTC	CASSFGTDGYGYTF
TRBV18	-	TRBJ2-5	TRBD2	TGTGCCAGCTCACCAATTGCGGGGGGGATCCAAGAGACCCAGTACTTC	CASSPIAGGIQETQYF
TRBV5-1	-	TRBJ2-5	-	TGCGCCAGCAGCCGTGCTGGCAGCCCCTCGGGAGAGACCCAGTACTTC	CASSRAGSPSGETQYF
TRBV4-1	-	TRBJ1-5	-	TGCGCCAGCAGCCTCGACTCATTGGACAGCCTCAATCAGCCCCAGCATTTT	CASSLDSLDSLNQPQHF
TRBV6-5	once	TRBJ2-7	-	TGTGCCAGCAGTTACTCGGGGGTTTCCTACGAGCAGTACTTC	CASSYSGVSYEQYF
TRBV18	-	TRBJ1-1	TRBD1	TGTGCCAGCTCGTCGACAGGGGGCGGGCCGCTGAACACTGAAGCTTTCTTT	CASSSTGGGPLNTEAFF
TRBV7-6	-	TRBJ2-3	-	TGTGCCAGCAGCCTTCCTGCTCCAAATTGGGGCACAGATACGCAGTATTTT	CASSLPAPNWGTDTQYF